Below are 28 T cell receptor beta chains sequenced from a single sample in a study of tumor and adjacent non-tumor tissue in lung cancer. RNA was extracted from bulk tissue without any cell sorting. This non-tumor lung sample came from over 3 cm beyond the tumor edge. TCRbeta libraries were built with three rounds of nested PCR, modified from ARM-PCR. Via MiXCR, TCRdb re-called the multiplex PCR reads, giving one row per CDR3 protein. The repertoire includes 50,000 or so distinct CDR3 sequences, around two thirds of them detected once, and about 23% sits in the top ten. Sequencing was performed on distant non-tumor lung tissue. The receptors originated from a woman aged 60-70 years with non-small cell lung cancer.

This clonotype was observed many times. This chain uses TRBV6-6 with TRBJ1-2, with a tentative D call TRBD1 (5 bases). The CDR3 has 13 residues. Per germline, CDR1 MNHNY and CDR2 SVGAGI (reference sequence). V was trimmed by 8 bases and J by 6 bases, leaving 16 bases between them. DNA for the CDR3: TGTGCCAGCTCCCCGGGGGGAGGAGATGGCTACACCTTC. This sequence encodes CASSPGGGDGYTF.

A note on this clonotype: A much more abundant neighbour one base away suggests this may be a read error. This chain uses TRBV20-1 with TRBJ2-5, with TRBD2 identical over 14 bases. The end of the DNA fits TRBJ2-1 better, so the J call may be wrong. CDR3 length equals 13 residues. CDR1 and CDR2 (germline): DFQATT, SNEGSKA (reference sequence). CDR3 in DNA: TGCAGTGCACAGGGACTAGCGGGGGAGACCCAGTTCTTC. Its translation is CSAQGLAGETQFF.

Points on this clonotype: The junction differs from germline at one of its ends, possibly a read error. The V gene is TRBV5-4, the J gene TRBJ1-3, with D unclear. The CDR3 is 15 amino acids. CDR1 and CDR2 from the germline V gene are SGHNT and YYREEE (reference sequence). The CDR3 loop reads CVSSLAGSSGNTIYF. The CDR3 region has the DNA TGTGTCAGCAGCTTGGCGGGTAGCTCTGGAAATACCATATATTTT.

Worth noting for this clonotype: This sequence may be a read error, since a much larger clone differs from it by one base. The CDR3 loop reads CVSSLGGLEPGNTIYF. The CDR3 region has the DNA TGTGTCAGCAGCTTAGGCGGTTTAGAACCTGGAAACACCATATATTTT. This rearrangement joins TRBV7-9 to TRBJ1-3, with D uncertain. This CDR3 comprises 16 residues. Germline V lookup: CDR1 SEHNR, CDR2 FQNEAQ (reference sequence).

Note on this clonotype: Germline is not matched at one junction end, which may reflect a read error. This sequence joins TRBV6-1 and TRBJ2-2; D possibly corresponds to TRBD1 (6 bases). Looked up from germline, CDR1 is MNHNS and CDR2 is SASEGT. This CDR3 is built from 15 residues. The CDR3 loop reads CASSTGFSNTGELLF. The CDR3, as DNA: TGTGCCAGCAGTACAGGGTTTTCGAACACCGGGGAGCTGCTTTTT.

On this clonotype: Without the conserved terminal phenylalanine or tryptophan, this CDR3 likely stems from a read error. This rearrangement joins TRBV11-1 to TRBJ1-1; the D is unclear. The CDR3 sequence is 15 residues long. Germline V lookup: CDR1 SGHAT, CDR2 FQDESV (reference sequence). The CDR3 spells CASSLAVNMNTQAFV. DNA for the CDR3: TGTGCCAGCAGCTTAGCGGTGAACATGAACACTCAAGCTTTCGTT.

The J gene is TRBJ2-7, the V gene TRBV6-2 or TRBV6-3, with 12 bases matching TRBD2. Per the germline V gene, CDR1 is MNHEY and CDR2 is SVGEGT. Trimming cost V 6 bases and J 7 bases; bases outside gene matches: 13. The CDR3 is 16 amino acids. For the CDR3, the DNA is TGTGCCAGCAGCCCTCCAACTAGCGGGAGGTTTCTTGAGCAGTACTTC. This encodes CASSPPTSGRFLEQYF.

With regard to this clonotype: One end of the junction varies from germline; a read error may be responsible. The chain combines TRBV6-6 with TRBJ2-2; 9 positions agree with TRBD1. Germline V gene sequence: CDR1 MNHNY, CDR2 SVGAGI (reference sequence). The CDR3 runs 15 residues. The CDR3 region is CASSPWTGDTGELFF. The CDR3 DNA is TGTGCGAGCAGTCCCTGGACAGGGGACACCGGGGAGCTGTTTTTT.

As to this clonotype: Likely a read error: the CDR3 ends without its conserved phenylalanine or tryptophan. The chain has TRBV5-8 and TRBJ1-5; the D is unclear. The CDR3 is made up of 16 amino acids. The V end lost 0 bases, the J end lost 5 bases, and 15 bases lay between the germline ends. Germline assignment: CDR1 SGHTS and CDR2 YDEGEE. CDR3 in DNA: TGTGCCAGCAGCTTGGTTGCTGGGAGGGAAGATCAGCCCCAGCATTAT. Its translation is CASSLVAGREDQPQHY.

This chain joins TRBV6-6 and TRBJ2-2; TRBD1 matches 9 bases. The CDR3 spans 17 residues. The V gene's germline CDR1 is MNHNY and CDR2 SVGAGI (reference sequence). V was pared by 5 bases and J by 8 bases, with 15 bases of the junction left unmatched. The CDR3 is CASSGPPGQGLTGELFF. Written as DNA, the CDR3 is TGTGCCAGCAGTGGACCGCCGGGACAGGGCCTCACAGGGGAGCTGTTTTTT.

Remarks on this clonotype: A much larger clone lies one base from this, so it may be a read error. The CDR3 protein is CASSPSSALNEKLFF. Written as DNA, the CDR3 is TGCGCCAGCAGCCCCTCCTCGGCCCTCAATGAAAAACTGTTTTTT. The chain is built from TRBV5-1 and TRBJ1-4; D gene ambiguous. Germline V gene sequence: CDR1 SGHRS, CDR2 YFSETQ. V was clipped by 4 bases and J by 5 bases, with 15 bases between them. The CDR3 contains 15 residues.

The V call is TRBV6-2 or TRBV6-3, the J call TRBJ1-6; tentatively, D is TRBD1 (5 bases). V gave up 11 bases and J gave up 11 bases, with 22 bases separating them. CDR3 length equals 14 residues. CDR1 and CDR2 from the germline V gene are MNHEY and SVGEGT. CDR3 protein: CAGKLTWTNTPLHF. The CDR3 DNA is TGTGCCGGCAAGCTGACATGGACAAATACACCCCTCCACTTT.

As for this clonotype: A much larger clone is a single base away; this may be a read error. This chain uses TRBV29-1 with TRBJ2-7; 8 nucleotides match TRBD1. Germline lookup yields CDR1 SQVTM and CDR2 ANQGSEA. V was pared by 2 bases and J by 2 bases, with 8 bases of the junction left unmatched. CDR3 length equals 15 residues. CDR3 DNA: TGCAGCGTTGAATTCCGACAGGGGACTCCCTACGAGCAGTACTTC. This encodes CSVEFRQGTPYEQYF.

This clonotype was observed many times. The CDR3 sequence: CAISPGTSGRADIQYF. CDR3 in DNA: TGTGCCATCAGCCCCGGGACTAGCGGGAGAGCAGACATTCAGTACTTC. This chain connects TRBV10-3 to TRBJ2-4; 14 bases agree with TRBD2. With V trimmed by 6 bases and J by 8 bases, 9 bases remained unmatched. The CDR3 sequence is 16 residues long. Germline-derived CDR1 and CDR2 are ENHRY and SYGVKD.

CDR3 nucleotide sequence: TGTATCAGCAATGTAACGGGATCTAGCACAGATACGCAGTATTTT. Encoded protein: CISNVTGSSTDTQYF. This sequence joins TRBV6-5 and TRBJ2-3; possible D gene TRBD2, 5 bases. The germline CDR1 and CDR2 sequences are MNHEY and SVGAGI. The CDR3 is made up of 15 amino acids.

Concerning this clonotype: Germline and junction disagree at one end, which may indicate a read error. V is TRBV4-1 and J is TRBJ1-1; no clear D gene. Germline V gene sequence: CDR1 MGHRA, CDR2 YSYEKL. The CDR3 loop spans 14 amino acids. The CDR3 loop is CASSHTQRANEAFF. Here the CDR3 DNA reads TGCGCCAGCAGCCACACACAGAGGGCTAACGAAGCTTTCTTC.

Comments on this clonotype: A junction end diverges from the germline sequence, so it may reflect a read error. The chain couples TRBV12-3 or TRBV12-4 to TRBJ1-4, with D tentatively TRBD1 (5 bases). The CDR3 runs to 18 residues. The CDR3 sequence: CASRDPGAGDGTNEKLIF. DNA of the CDR3: TGTGCCAGCAGAGATCCCGGGGCAGGTGACGGAACTAATGAAAAACTGATTTTT.

CDR3 coding DNA: TGTGCCAGCAGTTTAACGGCTTCCTGGGAGCTGTTTTTT. This sequence encodes CASSLTASWELFF. The chain carries TRBV7-9 and TRBJ2-2, with D hard to call. Germline V gives CDR1 SEHNR, CDR2 FQNEAQ (reference sequence). With 6 bases removed from V and 9 bases from J, the gap between germline ends came to 14 bases. This CDR3 is built from 13 residues.

A note on this clonotype: The junction departs from germline at one end; a sequencing error may be responsible. V and J are TRBV6-2 or TRBV6-3 and TRBJ2-1, with TRBD2 as a possible D gene (5 bases). The germline V gene encodes CDR1 MNHEY and CDR2 SVGEGT. The length of the CDR3 is 12 residues. The CDR3 DNA reads as TGTTCCAGCAGTTATAATGGACTTGAGCAGTGCTTC. Protein sequence: CSSSYNGLEQCF.

This chain connects TRBV12-3 or TRBV12-4 to TRBJ2-1; D unclear. The CDR3 spans 15 residues. The ends were cut back, 6 bases at V and 8 bases at J, with 20 bases in the middle. The CDR3 nucleotides are TGTGCCAGCAGAGCCCCCACAGTTAGGAGCTATGAGCAGTTCTTC. This gives the protein CASRAPTVRSYEQFF.

The chain recombines TRBV5-5 with TRBJ2-5; D is perhaps TRBD1 (6 bases). The CDR3 has 14 residues. Germline CDR1 SGHKS, CDR2 YYEKEE (reference sequence). V lost 6 bases, J lost 5 bases, and 17 bases lay in between. The CDR3 DNA reads as TGTGCCAGCAACCAAGGGACACTACACGAGACCCAGTACTTC. Translated: CASNQGTLHETQYF.

In the case of this clonotype: Just one base apart from a much larger clone, this may be a read error. The chain links TRBV7-9 to TRBJ1-1; D gene unclear. CDR1 is SEHNR and CDR2 is FQNEAQ in the germline V gene (reference sequence). There are 13 residues in the CDR3. The CDR3 region is CANSLNPNTEAFF. CDR3 DNA sequence: TGTGCCAACAGCTTAAACCCTAACACTGAAGCTTTCTTT.

The chain is built from TRBV30 and TRBJ2-3; the match to TRBD2 covers 7 bases. Germline-derived CDR1 and CDR2 are GTSNPN and SVGIG (reference sequence). The CDR3 runs to 14 residues. V dropped 4 bases and J dropped 4; count of bases not matched to a gene: 8. The CDR3 reads CAWTSGTNADTQYF. The CDR3 nucleotides are TGTGCCTGGACTAGCGGAACCAACGCAGATACGCAGTATTTT.

The chain joins TRBV19 to TRBJ2-7; TRBD2 might be the D (6 bases). The V end lost 9 bases, the J end lost 7 bases, and 31 bases lay between the germline ends. The CDR3 spans 17 residues. Germline values: CDR1 LNHDA, CDR2 SQIVND (reference sequence). This CDR3 is CARGTDEQRAIPYEQYF. In nucleotides, the CDR3 is TGTGCCAGAGGGACCGACGAACAGCGGGCGATACCTTATGAGCAGTACTTC.

To note about this clonotype: Since no conserved phenylalanine or tryptophan closes the CDR3, a read error is the likely cause. This chain connects TRBV6-6 to TRBJ2-2; D is perhaps TRBD2 (6 bases). In germline, CDR1 is MNHNY, CDR2 SVGAGI (reference sequence). The CDR3 is 16 residues long. V lost 5 bases and J lost 3, with 16 bases in between. Here the CDR3 DNA reads TGTGCCAGCAGTACGGCGGGACTTATGGACACCGGGGAGCTGTTTTAT. It is translated as CASSTAGLMDTGELFY.

Comment on this clonotype: The junction departs from the called germline gene at one end, perhaps through a read error. The CDR3 sequence: CARKGGGNTIYF. The CDR3 DNA is TGTGCCAGAAAGGGAGGGGGAAACACCATATATTTC. The rearrangement joins TRBV6-5 to TRBJ1-3, with D possibly TRBD1 on 6 matching bases. CDR1 and CDR2 (germline): MNHEY, SVGAGI. The CDR3 sequence is 12 residues long.

In the case of this clonotype: One end of the junction varies from germline; a read error may be responsible. The rearrangement links TRBV29-1 to TRBJ2-6; maybe TRBD1 (6 bases). Germline V gene sequence: CDR1 SQVTM, CDR2 ANQGSEA. This CDR3 has 19 amino acids. CDR3 protein: CSFEVCTGIGNSGANVLTF. CDR3 DNA: TGCAGCTTTGAAGTTTGTACAGGGATAGGTAACTCTGGGGCCAACGTCCTGACTTTC. Filled out from reference TRBV29-1 and TRBJ2-6, the complete variable domain reads SAVISQKPSRDICQRGTSLTIQCQVDSQVTMMFWYRQQPGQSLTLIATANQGSEATYESGFVIDKFPISRPNLTFSTLTVSNMSPEDSSIYLCSFEVCTGIGNSGANVLTFGAGSRLTVL.

Turning to this clonotype: An end of the junction does not agree with germline; a read error may underlie this. This chain uses TRBV4-2 with TRBJ2-5; D uncertain. Germline CDR1 and CDR2: LGHNA and YNFKEQ. The CDR3 contains 16 residues. The CDR3, as DNA: TGTGCCAGTAGCCAAACCCAGACAAACGCTCAAGAGACCCAGTACTTC. Translated: CASSQTQTNAQETQYF.